Presented here are 32 T cell receptor beta chains from one specimen sequenced in a study of CD8 T cells in Susac syndrome. After extraction with the RNeasy kit, roughly 0.45 to 1 ug of the RNA was reverse transcribed using random hexamers. Using its own MiXCR run on the immunoSEQ multiplex PCR reads, TCRdb lists one record per CDR3 protein. This sample has about 83,000 distinct CDR3 sequences; about 96% occur once, and the top ten carry around 0.41%. Specimen: CD8+ T cells from PBMCs. These receptor sequences come from a human donor with Susac syndrome.

V usage is TRBV19 and J usage is TRBJ2-7; 9 bases match TRBD1. V was clipped by 8 bases and J by 5 bases; unmatched bases: 7. Per the germline V gene, CDR1 is LNHDA and CDR2 is SQIVND (reference sequence). This CDR3 contains 13 residues. The chain's CDR3 is CASSGQGFHEQYF. The CDR3 region has the DNA TGTGCCAGTTCGGGACAGGGATTCCACGAGCAGTACTTC.

CDR3 sequence (DNA): TGTGCCAGCAGTTTGAGGGAGCCTGGGGCTTTCTTT. Translated, it gives CASSLREPGAFF. This chain connects TRBV28 to TRBJ1-1; D is undetermined. Germline V CDR1 and CDR2: MDHEN, SYDVKM. This CDR3 comprises 12 residues. The V end lost 3 bases, the J end lost 11 bases, and 13 bases lay between the germline ends.

The chain is built from TRBV20-1 and TRBJ1-1; D is perhaps TRBD1 (5 bases). The CDR3 length is 13 residues. The V gene's germline CDR1 is DFQATT and CDR2 SNEGSKA (reference sequence). Trimming cost V 5 bases and J 1 base, with 11 bases left between them. CDR3 residues: CSALPQGNTEAFF. CDR3 in DNA: TGCAGTGCTCTACCTCAGGGGAACACTGAAGCTTTCTTT.

This rearrangement joins TRBV5-1 to TRBJ2-5, with D perhaps TRBD1 (6 bases). The CDR3 spans 15 residues. Trimming removed 3 bases at V and 4 bases at J, with 16 bases between. Germline V gives CDR1 SGHRS, CDR2 YFSETQ. The CDR3, as DNA: TGCGCCAGCAGCTGGACAGAAGGAATAGGAGAGACCCAGTACTTC. Translation gives CASSWTEGIGETQYF.

The V and J genes are TRBV4-3 and TRBJ2-3; 7 bases are shared with TRBD1. The CDR3 has 15 residues. J lost 3 bases, V lost 1 base, and 4 bases had no gene match. The germline V gene encodes CDR1 LGHNA and CDR2 YSLEER. CDR3 sequence reads: CASSQGQGGTDTQYF. Here the CDR3 DNA reads TGCGCCAGCAGCCAAGGACAGGGCGGGACAGATACGCAGTATTTT.

This chain links TRBV28 with TRBJ2-7; tentative D call: TRBD1 (6 bases). V was pared by 5 bases and J by 5 bases, with 22 bases between. The CDR3 has 16 amino acids. Looked up from germline, CDR1 is MDHEN and CDR2 is SYDVKM. The CDR3 nucleotides are TGTGCCAGCAGTCCTGGGGGCCCCGGGACCACTAACGAGCAGTACGTC. Translating gives CASSPGGPGTTNEQYV.

V and J are TRBV30 and TRBJ1-1, with D uncertain. The length of the CDR3 is 15 residues. Per germline, CDR1 GTSNPN and CDR2 SVGIG (reference sequence). V was shortened by 1 base and J by 5 bases, with 17 bases between the two germline ends. The CDR3 is CAWSAEGRKRTEAFF. CDR3 nucleotides: TGTGCCTGGAGTGCGGAGGGAAGGAAGCGGACTGAAGCTTTCTTT.

The chain joins TRBV5-6 to TRBJ2-2, with 9 bases fitting TRBD2. Looked up from germline, CDR1 is SGHDT and CDR2 is YYEEEE. V trimming: 0 bases; J trimming: 5 bases; junction bases outside the gene matches: 5. This CDR3 comprises 16 residues. CDR3 loop: CASSLVAGVRTGELFF. The CDR3 region has the DNA TGTGCCAGCAGCTTGGTAGCGGGAGTGAGAACCGGGGAGCTGTTTTTT. Full variable domain (rest looked up from reference TRBV5-6 and TRBJ2-2): DAGVTQSPTHLIKTRGQQVTLRCSPKSGHDTVSWYQQALGQGPQFIFQYYEEEERQRGNFPDRFSGHQFPNYSSELNVNALLLGDSALYLCASSLVAGVRTGELFFGEGSRLTVL.

The chain couples TRBV29-1 to TRBJ2-1; 11 bases fit TRBD2. The CDR3 spans 16 residues. The trim removed 6 bases at V and 4 bases at J, leaving 11 bases unmatched. Germline V CDR1 and CDR2: SQVTM, ANQGSEA. CDR3 loop: CSVAEQRLAGYNEQFF. CDR3 sequence (DNA): TGCAGCGTCGCCGAACAAAGACTAGCGGGATACAATGAGCAGTTCTTC.

This clonotype has just one count. V is TRBV9 and J is TRBJ2-1, with TRBD2 matching 8 bases. The CDR3 sequence is 16 residues long. Germline CDR1 SGDLS, CDR2 YYNGEE. J gave up 2 bases and V 3 bases, and 7 bases lay outside the gene matches. The CDR3 loop is CASSARGEGAYNEQFF. CDR3 DNA: TGTGCCAGCAGCGCGCGGGGGGAGGGCGCCTACAATGAGCAGTTCTTC. The full variable domain, rest sourced from reference TRBV9 and TRBJ2-1, is DSGVTQTPKHLITATGQRVTLRCSPRSGDLSVYWYQQSLDQGLQFLIQYYNGEERAKGNILERFSAQQFPDLHSELNLSSLELGDSALYFCASSARGEGAYNEQFFGPGTRLTVL.

The chain employs TRBV12-3 or TRBV12-4 and TRBJ2-7, with a tentative D call TRBD2 (6 bases). The CDR3 contains 14 residues. Deletions cut 1 base from V and 3 bases from J, with 10 bases between. The CDR3 spells CASSLGQGGYEQYF. CDR3 sequence (DNA): TGTGCCAGCAGTTTAGGGCAGGGAGGCTACGAGCAGTACTTC.

The genes are TRBV4-3 and TRBJ2-2; TRBD1 aligns across 10 bases. Looked up from germline, CDR1 is LGHNA and CDR2 is YSLEER. The CDR3 has 18 residues. Germline trimming cut 0 bases from V and 4 bases from J; bases unmatched to any gene: 8. CDR3 in DNA: TGCGCCAGCAGCCAAGATGCTCGGGACAGGGGCGTCACCGGGGAGCTGTTTTTT. It codes for CASSQDARDRGVTGELFF.

This clonotype turned up a few times. This chain links TRBV25-1 with TRBJ2-2; D gene ambiguous. The CDR3 spans 12 residues. Trimming removed 5 bases from V and 0 bases from J, with 1 base in between. Germline CDR1 MGHDK, CDR2 SYGVNS. The CDR3 loop is CASSSNTGELFF. In DNA form, the CDR3 reads TGTGCCAGCAGTTCGAACACCGGGGAGCTGTTTTTT.

This clonotype was counted once. The chain joins TRBV7-9 to TRBJ2-7; D not certain. Germline values: CDR1 SEHNR, CDR2 FQNEAQ (reference sequence). CDR3 length: 15 amino acids. Trimming took 0 bases from V and 5 from J, leaving 14 bases between them. Here the CDR3 DNA reads TGTGCCAGCAGCTTAGCTACCATAACCTGGCACGAGCAGTACGTC. This translates into CASSLATITWHEQYV.

V usage is TRBV4-3 and J usage is TRBJ2-1; D call uncertain. This CDR3 spans 13 amino acids. Germline CDR1 and CDR2: LGHNA and YSLEER. Trimming removed 0 bases at V and 8 bases at J, with 8 bases between. The CDR3 DNA reads TGCGCCAGCAGCCAAGATATTTTGTATGAGCAGTTCTTC. This codes for CASSQDILYEQFF.

The chain couples TRBV2 to TRBJ2-1, with 9 bases lining up with TRBD1. V was pared by 5 bases and J by 8 bases, with 13 bases of the junction left unmatched. The CDR3 covers 16 residues. CDR1 SNHLY and CDR2 FYNNEI come from the germline V gene. The CDR3 DNA follows: TGTGCCAGCAGTACCGGTAGGGGACAGGGCGAGGATGAGCAGTTCTTC. Residues: CASSTGRGQGEDEQFF.

The V gene is TRBV5-1, the J gene TRBJ1-1; 8 nucleotides agree with TRBD1. The CDR3 length is 13 residues. Looked up from germline, CDR1 is SGHRS and CDR2 is YFSETQ. Losses at the gene ends were 5 bases for V and 3 bases for J; bases not matched to a gene: 3. The CDR3 is CASRGQVDTEAFF. CDR3 sequence (DNA): TGCGCCAGCAGGGGACAGGTAGACACTGAAGCTTTCTTT.

The chain couples TRBV6-2 or TRBV6-3 to TRBJ1-5; no definite D call. Trimming took off 2 bases at V and 5 bases at J, with 10 bases between the two ends. Germline CDR1 reads MNHEY; CDR2 reads SVGEGT. The CDR3 is 14 amino acids. The CDR3 reads CASSYDWGDQPQHF. CDR3 nucleotides: TGTGCCAGCAGTTACGACTGGGGAGATCAGCCCCAGCATTTT.

This clonotype was seen just once. The chain carries TRBV28 and TRBJ1-1; D call uncertain. Trimming took off 6 bases at V and 3 bases at J, with 14 bases between the two ends. The CDR3 is 14 amino acids. Germline loops: CDR1 MDHEN, CDR2 SYDVKM. The CDR3 loop reads CASSPSRWDTEAFF. Here the CDR3 DNA reads TGTGCCAGCAGCCCTTCGAGGTGGGACACTGAAGCTTTCTTT.

The chain is built from TRBV7-8 and TRBJ1-5, with D possibly TRBD1 on 5 matching bases. V lost 0 bases and J 3 bases, leaving 9 bases between the germline ends. Looked up from germline, CDR1 is SGHVS and CDR2 is FQNEAQ. CDR3 length: 15 amino acids. The CDR3 region has the DNA TGTGCCAGCAGCTTAGCGCGACAGACCAATCAGCCCCAGCATTTT. Protein: CASSLARQTNQPQHF.

This clonotype was picked up a small number of times. This chain connects TRBV6-5 to TRBJ2-7; possibly TRBD1 or TRBD2 for D (5 bases each). V lost 8 bases and J lost 3, with 5 bases in between. The CDR3 runs to 10 residues. The germline CDR1 and CDR2 sequences are MNHEY and SVGAGI. The CDR3 spells CASGGYEQYF. As DNA, the CDR3 is TGTGCCAGCGGGGGCTACGAGCAGTACTTC.

This chain uses TRBV6-2 or TRBV6-3 with TRBJ2-1; weak D call: TRBD1 (6 bases). The CDR3 loop spans 16 amino acids. Trimming pared 6 bases from V and 4 bases from J, leaving 19 bases between. Germline CDR1 MNHEY, CDR2 SVGEGT. The CDR3 here is CASRTNREGGYNEQFF. The CDR3 DNA sequence: TGTGCCAGCAGGACCAACAGGGAAGGGGGTTACAATGAGCAGTTCTTC.

The gene calls are TRBV5-6 and TRBJ2-1; a weak D match, TRBD1 (5 bases). The ends were cut back, 3 bases at V and 7 bases at J, with 11 bases in the middle. The CDR3 length is 13 residues. Germline V gene data show CDR1 as SGHDT and CDR2 as YYEEEE. The DNA for the CDR3 is TGTGCCAGCAGCTCGGACACCGTGAATGAGCAGTTCTTC. Its protein is CASSSDTVNEQFF.

The rearrangement uses TRBV20-1 and TRBJ2-2; 11 bases match TRBD2. The CDR3 sequence is 17 residues long. V lost 5 bases to trimming and J lost 5 bases; unmatched junction nucleotides: 13. Germline values: CDR1 DFQATT, CDR2 SNEGSKA (reference sequence). CDR3 coding DNA: TGCAGTGCTCTACTAGCGGGAGCAAGAAGTACGACCGGGGAGCTGTTTTTT. This translates into CSALLAGARSTTGELFF.

The chain couples TRBV6-2 or TRBV6-3 to TRBJ2-7, with TRBD2 identical over 13 bases. The J segment lost 7 bases and the V segment lost 2 bases, leaving 14 bases of the junction unmatched. This CDR3 has 18 residues. Germline assignment: CDR1 MNHEY and CDR2 SVGEGT. CDR3 residues: CASSYPRETSGRFGEQYF. As DNA, the CDR3 is TGTGCCAGCAGTTACCCACGTGAGACTAGCGGGAGGTTCGGAGAGCAGTACTTC.

CDR3 protein: CANETGTRSYEQYV. For the CDR3, the DNA is TGTGCCAATGAAACCGGGACACGGAGCTACGAGCAGTACGTC. The rearrangement joins TRBV6-6 to TRBJ2-7; tentatively, D is TRBD1 (6 bases). The CDR3 length is 14 residues. The germline V gene has CDR1 MNHNY and CDR2 SVGAGI (reference sequence). Trimming pared 10 bases from V and 3 bases from J, leaving 19 bases between.

The chain recombines TRBV29-1 with TRBJ2-1, with 8 bases aligning to TRBD1. J lost 6 bases, V lost 4 bases, and 5 bases had no gene match. CDR3 length equals 13 residues. The V gene's germline CDR1 is SQVTM and CDR2 ANQGSEA. The CDR3 coding sequence is TGCAGCGTTGTGCAGGGGGCCCCCAATGAGCAGTTCTTC. It is translated as CSVVQGAPNEQFF.

J is TRBJ2-2 and V is TRBV19, with D perhaps TRBD2 (5 bases). V lost 6 bases and J 4 bases, leaving 9 bases between the germline ends. There are 13 residues in the CDR3. The V gene's germline CDR1 is LNHDA and CDR2 SQIVND (reference sequence). The DNA for the CDR3 is TGTGCCAGTAGATTGGCGGGCACCGGGGAGCTGTTTTTT. Residues: CASRLAGTGELFF.

The chain links TRBV27 to TRBJ1-5; D not certain. Germline CDR1 reads MNHEY; CDR2 reads SMNVEV (reference sequence). This CDR3 region has 15 residues. Trimming took off 5 bases at V and 6 bases at J, with 17 bases between the two ends. The CDR3 region is CASSPKQAIIQPQHF. The CDR3 DNA follows: TGTGCCAGCAGTCCCAAGCAGGCTATCATTCAGCCCCAGCATTTT.

The rearrangement uses TRBV7-9 and TRBJ2-3, with D possibly TRBD2 on 5 matching bases. Per germline, CDR1 SEHNR and CDR2 FQNEAQ (reference sequence). The ends were cut back, 2 bases at V and 7 bases at J, with 7 bases in the middle. The CDR3 sequence is 12 residues long. In DNA form, the CDR3 reads TGTGCCAGCAGCTTACCGGGGAATACGCAGTATTTT. Translation gives CASSLPGNTQYF.

The chain employs TRBV15 and TRBJ1-1, with D unresolved. The CDR3 sequence is 15 residues long. From germline, CDR1 is LNHNV and CDR2 YYDKDF (reference sequence). V gave up 0 bases and J gave up 7 bases, with 15 bases separating them. The CDR3, as DNA: TGTGCCACCAGCAGAGATTCTCGAGCCCCTGATGAAGCTTTCTTT. Its protein product is CATSRDSRAPDEAFF.

This chain links TRBV9 with TRBJ2-3, with D possibly TRBD2 on 5 matching bases. V dropped 4 bases and J dropped 2 bases, with 11 bases sitting between them. CDR1 is SGDLS, CDR2 YYNGEE, per germline. The CDR3 runs 14 residues. CDR3 in DNA: TGTGCCAGCAGCACCCGGGATACCACAGATACGCAGTATTTT. Amino acids: CASSTRDTTDTQYF.